This T cell receptor beta chain derives from a study of graft-versus-host responses after intestinal transplantation. Study information: The recipients all started with anti-thymocyte globulin induction and then took tacrolimus and steroids for around three years.

The study's findings and limits: Recipient marrow held GvH clones, some first seen in ileum or blood. An association linked early post-transplant HvG declines with peak circulating GvH clone levels.

About this clone itself: Its antigen is unknown.

Per germline, CDR1 SEHNR and CDR2 FQNEAQ (reference sequence). Germline trimming cut 7 bases from V and 0 bases from J; bases unmatched to any gene: 6. This CDR3 spans 16 amino acids. Profiled with immunoSEQ multiplex PCR; TCRdb holds only in-frame clones, not every one. This table has tens of thousands of clones, approximately 94% appearing once. V gene TRBV7-9 combines with J gene TRBJ2-1, with TRBD2 identical over 10 bases. Sample: unstimulated CD8+ T cells sorted from spleen or lymph node cells, taken before intestinal transplant. The TCR comes from a human donor who received an intestinal transplant. Here the CDR3 reads CASKLAGPSSYNEQFF. CDR3 DNA: TGTGCCAGCAAACTAGCGGGACCGAGCTCCTACAATGAGCAGTTCTTC.